This T cell receptor beta chain was captured by sequencing in a study of chemoradiotherapy in HPV16-positive cancers. The sample holds a few counts of this clone. Repeated repertoire sampling spanned the course of chemoradiotherapy. The protocol was immunoSEQ multiplex PCR, while the TCRdb copy is restricted to in-frame clones and leaves out a portion. The sample gives about 3,000 clones, 70% to 90% of which show up once; 11% is in the top ten. The ends were cut back, 6 bases at V and 2 bases at J, with 7 bases in the middle. Germline-derived CDR1 and CDR2 are SQVTM and ANQGSEA. This CDR3 spans 11 amino acids.

The rearrangement joins TRBV29-1 to TRBJ1-2; D gene unclear. This specimen was blood, taken from a patient who underwent chemoradiotherapy. This clonotype originated in a human donor with HPV-associated anogenital cancer. CDR3 nucleotide sequence: TGCAGCGTCACTGAGAACTATGGCTACACCTTC. Amino acid sequence: CSVTENYGYTF.